This TCR beta chain was recorded in a study of blood T cell repertoires in COVID-19. Study information: T cells, B-cell-depleted T cells, or PBMCs supplied cDNA or gDNA.

This table comes from immunoSEQ multiplex PCR, and its TCRdb copy is limited to in-frame clones, with some not included. The sample has around 180,000 clones, around 90% seen once. Germline V gene data show CDR1 as LGHDT and CDR2 as YNNKEL (reference sequence). This CDR3 spans 14 amino acids. Losses at the gene ends were 6 bases for V and 4 bases for J; bases not matched to a gene: 8. J is TRBJ2-7 and V is TRBV3-1 (or the pseudogene TRBV3-2), with 8 bases that match TRBD2. The TCR originated in a human donor in a cohort sampled during active COVID-19. Sequencing used peripheral blood. DNA for the CDR3: TGTGCCAGCAGACCGAGCGGGAGTGGTTACGAGCAGTACTTC. Translating gives CASRPSGSGYEQYF.